These 18 T cell receptor beta chains originate from one sample sequenced in a study of post-analysis software for immune sequencing data. Prepared TCR beta cDNA libraries contained unique molecular identifiers. One entry per CDR3 protein results from TCRdb running MiXCR on the PCR reads. The sample holds 380,000 or so distinct CDR3 sequences, approximately 38% seen once. Study-level findings and limits: Controls had lower frequencies than patients of a few TRBV segments, which included TRBV5-6, TRBV5-1 and TRBV20-1.

The antigens of these receptors remain unknown. Sequencing was done on a sample of blood. These receptors all stem from a girl between 10 and 17 years old with multiple sclerosis.

The genes are TRBV12-3 or TRBV12-4 and TRBJ1-5; D gene unclear. This CDR3 contains 14 residues. Trimming pared 3 bases from V and 0 bases from J, leaving 6 bases between. The DNA for the CDR3 is TGTGCCAGCAGTTTGGCTGATAGCAATCAGCCCCAGCATTTT. Translating gives CASSLADSNQPQHF.

CDR3 sequence (DNA): TGCAGTGCTACCGCGGGGGGGAACACAGATACGCAGTATTTT. This sequence encodes CSATAGGNTDTQYF. The chain joins TRBV20-1 to TRBJ2-3, with 9 bases aligning to TRBD2. There are 14 residues in the CDR3. The J segment lost 2 bases and the V segment lost 4 bases, leaving 4 bases of the junction unmatched. CDR1 is DFQATT, CDR2 SNEGSKA, per germline (reference sequence).

About this clonotype: A read error is possible here, since a much larger clone lies one base away. J is TRBJ2-3 and V is TRBV12-3 or TRBV12-4, with a weak D call TRBD2 (5 bases). The CDR3 loop spans 14 amino acids. The CDR3 is CVSSPPTSADTQYF. The DNA for the CDR3 is TGTGTCAGCAGCCCCCCTACTAGTGCAGATACGCAGTATTTT.

This clonotype has a count of ten or more. The chain combines TRBV20-1 with TRBJ2-7, with D possibly being TRBD1 (6 bases). V was clipped by 6 bases and J by 3 bases, with 15 bases between them. The V gene's germline CDR1 is DFQATT and CDR2 SNEGSKA (reference sequence). This CDR3 comprises 13 residues. CDR3 DNA: TGCAGTGCCCCCGAGGGGGAGTACTACGAGCAGTACTTC. Encoded protein: CSAPEGEYYEQYF.

The CDR3, as DNA: TGTGCCAGCAGCCAAGTCCTGAATACGCAGTATTTT. Its translation: CASSQVLNTQYF. The chain combines TRBV14 with TRBJ2-3; the D is unclear. The V gene lost 1 base and the J gene lost 7 bases, with 6 bases spanning the gap. Germline-derived CDR1 and CDR2 are SGHDN and FVKESK. CDR3 size: 12 residues. Drawing the rest from reference TRBV14 and TRBJ2-3, the complete variable domain is EAGVTQFPSHSVIEKGQTVTLRCDPISGHDNLYWYRRVMGKEIKFLLHFVKESKQDESGMPNNRFLAERTGGTYSTLKVQPAELEDSGVYFCASSQVLNTQYFGPGTRLTVL.

This clonotype was seen a few times. V gene TRBV5-1 combines with J gene TRBJ2-3; 7 bases are shared with TRBD2. The V segment lost 4 bases and the J segment 5 bases; nucleotides outside the gene matches: 16. Germline V gene sequence: CDR1 SGHRS, CDR2 YFSETQ. This CDR3 region has 17 residues. The chain's CDR3 is CASSRGPAGRPGDTQYF. In DNA form, the CDR3 reads TGCGCCAGCAGCAGAGGACCAGCGGGGCGCCCTGGAGATACGCAGTATTTT.

This clonotype turned up a few times. The chain joins TRBV7-9 to TRBJ2-7; 14 nucleotides match TRBD2. J was trimmed by 0 bases and V by 4 bases; bases with no gene match: 5. The germline V gene has CDR1 SEHNR and CDR2 FQNEAQ (reference sequence). The CDR3 has 17 amino acids. The CDR3, as DNA: TGTGCCAGCAGCTATGGGACTAGCGGGGGCCCCTCCTACGAGCAGTACTTC. This encodes CASSYGTSGGPSYEQYF.

This clonotype was seen a few times. CDR3 sequence: CASRHPYQPQHF. CDR3 bases: TGTGCCAGCAGACACCCTTATCAGCCCCAGCATTTT. This sequence joins TRBV28 and TRBJ1-5; no firm D call. The germline gives CDR1 MDHEN, CDR2 SYDVKM. The CDR3 is 12 residues long. Trimming removed 6 bases from V and 5 bases from J, with 8 bases in between.

This clonotype was counted once. The genes are TRBV24-1 and TRBJ2-1; D gene ambiguous. Trimming left V 6 bases short and J 0 bases short, with 14 bases between. Germline CDR1 is KGHDR and CDR2 is SFDVKD. This CDR3 contains 16 residues. The DNA of the CDR3 is TGTGCCACCAGTCCCAATGGCGGTGGCTCCTACAATGAGCAGTTCTTC. Its translation: CATSPNGGGSYNEQFF.

V is TRBV5-1 and J is TRBJ2-5, with D possibly TRBD2 on 5 matching bases. V was shortened by 0 bases and J by 5 bases, with 8 bases between the two germline ends. The CDR3 spans 13 residues. Per germline, CDR1 SGHRS and CDR2 YFSETQ. CDR3 amino acids: CASSLAWEETQYF. CDR3 bases: TGCGCCAGCAGCTTGGCCTGGGAGGAGACCCAGTACTTC.

The J gene is TRBJ2-1, the V gene TRBV29-1; 12 bases agree with TRBD2. In germline, CDR1 is SQVTM, CDR2 ANQGSEA. The CDR3 has 14 amino acids. V was clipped by 6 bases and J by 5 bases; unmatched bases: 5. The chain's CDR3 is CSVKLAGGHNEQFF. In nucleotides, the CDR3 is TGCAGCGTCAAACTAGCGGGGGGCCACAATGAGCAGTTCTTC.

The chain combines TRBV5-1 with TRBJ2-1; D may match TRBD1 or TRBD2 (5 bases each). The CDR3 totals 13 residues. The V end lost 5 bases, the J end lost 10 bases, and 16 bases lay between the germline ends. Germline V gene lookup returns CDR1 SGHRS and CDR2 YFSETQ. The CDR3 spells CASRTVPEGEQFF. CDR3 bases: TGCGCCAGCAGGACAGTCCCCGAGGGCGAGCAGTTCTTC.

V gene TRBV7-2 combines with J gene TRBJ2-3; D not resolved. From germline, CDR1 is SGHTA and CDR2 FQGNSA. The CDR3 spans 12 residues. V was trimmed by 3 bases and J by 2 bases, leaving 3 bases between them. CDR3 sequence: CTSSFFTDTQYF. The CDR3, as DNA: TGTACCAGCAGCTTCTTCACAGATACGCAGTATTTT.

The chain is built from TRBV20-1 and TRBJ1-5, with a tentative D call TRBD1 (6 bases). The CDR3 sequence is 14 residues long. The V gene lost 6 bases and the J gene lost 7 bases, with 19 bases spanning the gap. From germline, CDR1 is DFQATT and CDR2 SNEGSKA (reference sequence). The CDR3 loop is CSARETGARQPQHF. The CDR3 region has the DNA TGCAGTGCCCGAGAGACGGGGGCTAGACAGCCCCAGCATTTT.

V is TRBV4-2 and J is TRBJ1-5; TRBD1 matches 7 bases. The CDR3 contains 16 residues. Germline CDR1 and CDR2: LGHNA and YNFKEQ. With V trimmed by 1 base and J by 4 bases, 7 bases remained unmatched. CDR3 in DNA: TGTGCCAGCAGCCAAGCTTACCGGGACAGAAATCAGCCCCAGCATTTT. Translated: CASSQAYRDRNQPQHF.

This clonotype was observed a single time. The rearrangement joins TRBV12-3 or TRBV12-4 to TRBJ2-7; the D gene is possibly TRBD1 (5 bases). The germline V and J ends were trimmed by 0 bases and 0 bases, with 6 bases remaining between them. The CDR3 runs to 14 residues. The CDR3 DNA reads TGTGCCAGCAGTTTAGCCCAGGGCTCCTACGAGCAGTACTTC. Residues: CASSLAQGSYEQYF.

This rearrangement joins TRBV6-5 to TRBJ2-5, with 7 nucleotides matching TRBD1. Germline V CDR1 and CDR2: MNHEY, SVGAGI. The V and J ends lost 11 bases and 1 base, in that order; junction bases with no gene match: 7. This CDR3 contains 13 residues. CDR3 sequence: CAGTGQLQETQYF. In nucleotides, the CDR3 is TGTGCCGGCACGGGACAGCTCCAAGAGACCCAGTACTTC.

The chain couples TRBV24-1 to TRBJ2-3, with D unresolved. The CDR3 runs 14 residues. CDR1 is KGHDR and CDR2 is SFDVKD in the germline V gene. V lost 4 bases, J lost 2 bases, and 9 bases lay in between. The CDR3 DNA sequence: TGTGCCACCAGTGAGCCAGAAATCACAGATACGCAGTATTTT. Its translation: CATSEPEITDTQYF.